Included here is one TCR beta chain sequence, with context. The data belong to a study of OX40 agonist ivuxolimab in advanced cancers. Study as a whole: Across the patients, intravenous ivuxolimab was delivered every 2 weeks at 0.01 to 10 mg/kg. Melanoma, hepatocellular carcinoma, head and neck or renal cell cancer occurred in dose-escalation patients.

Here immunoSEQ multiplex PCR was the method, and the copy in TCRdb shows in-frame clones only, minus some. This sample has about 65,000 clones, with around 90% found just once. Specimen: CD4+ or CD8+ T cells sorted from blood, collected in a trial of the OX40 agonist ivuxolimab. This receptor was identified in an adult with an advanced solid tumor such as melanoma, head and neck, liver or kidney cancer.

The CDR3 region is CASGNQGGTGELFF. Here the CDR3 DNA reads TGTGCCAGCGGTAACCAGGGCGGCACCGGGGAGCTGTTTTTT. The V call is TRBV7-9, the J call TRBJ2-2; possibly TRBD1 for D (5 bases). Germline assignment: CDR1 SEHNR and CDR2 FQNEAQ (reference sequence). This CDR3 has 14 amino acids. Trimming removed 8 bases from V and 4 bases from J, with 14 bases in between.